The 8 T cell receptor beta chains listed next were all sequenced from one sample in a study of Ad26.COV2.S vaccination and SARS-CoV-2 variants. Clones were read by immunoSEQ multiplex PCR, and TCRdb kept only the in-frame ones, dropping some. The profile shows about 420,000 clones, 88% of them singletons. Treatment of the sample: approximately 18 received Ad26.COV2.S at low or high dose, single or two shots; 5 received placebo; per-sample allocation not given. Material that was analyzed had been drawn on day 63 after the first vaccine or placebo injection. Sample: peripheral blood, taken in a trial of Ad26.COV2.S vaccine versus placebo. These receptor sequences come from a person aged 18-60 years who received the Ad26.COV2.S COVID-19 vaccine or a placebo.

Notes on this clone: A junction end diverges from the germline sequence, so it may reflect a read error. This chain uses TRBV23-1 with TRBJ2-7; D remains unclear. TRBV23-1 is flagged as an ORF with uncertain function. This CDR3 contains 14 residues. The CDR3 spells CASCQTGPPYEQYF. CDR3 in DNA: TGCGCCAGCTGTCAAACCGGGCCCCCCTACGAGCAGTACTTC.

The genes are TRBV15 and TRBJ2-4, with TRBD1 as a possible D gene (6 bases). The CDR3 covers 14 residues. Germline V gene sequence: CDR1 LNHNV, CDR2 YYDKDF (reference sequence). Trimming took off 1 base at V and 7 bases at J, with 11 bases between the two ends. CDR3 sequence: CATSRVTGTNIQYF. The CDR3 nucleotides are TGTGCCACCAGCAGAGTAACAGGGACCAACATTCAGTACTTC.

The chain's CDR3 is CASSFESSGNTIYF. Written as DNA, the CDR3 is TGTGCCAGCAGTTTTGAAAGCTCTGGAAACACCATATATTTT. This chain uses TRBV6-2 or TRBV6-3 with TRBJ1-3; D uncertain. Germline V gives CDR1 MNHEY, CDR2 SVGEGT. CDR3 size: 14 residues. The V end lost 4 bases, the J end lost 0 bases, and 7 bases lay between the germline ends.

The J gene is TRBJ1-1, the V gene TRBV6-2 or TRBV6-3; D is undetermined. V lost 0 bases and J lost 7, with 6 bases in between. This CDR3 is 12 amino acids long. Germline values: CDR1 MNHEY, CDR2 SVGEGT. The CDR3 is CASSYSVFEAFF. DNA for the CDR3: TGTGCCAGCAGTTACTCGGTGTTTGAAGCTTTCTTT.

This clone has a handful of counts. The chain couples TRBV4-1 to TRBJ1-1; D might be TRBD1 (6 bases). V lost 4 bases, J lost 4 bases, and 10 bases lay in between. Germline V lookup: CDR1 MGHRA, CDR2 YSYEKL. The CDR3 consists of 13 residues. Here the CDR3 DNA reads TGCGCCAGCAGCCTACAGGGTTTCACTGAAGCTTTCTTT. Protein: CASSLQGFTEAFF.

The chain links TRBV5-5 to TRBJ2-5, with 11 bases fitting TRBD1. V was pared by 1 base and J by 9 bases, with 8 bases of the junction left unmatched. The CDR3 extends over 15 amino acids. The germline CDR1 and CDR2 sequences are SGHKS and YYEKEE (reference sequence). The CDR3 loop is CASSLLGTGGGAQYF. CDR3 DNA: TGTGCCAGCAGCTTGTTGGGGACAGGGGGAGGGGCCCAGTACTTC.

This chain uses TRBV15 with TRBJ1-1; possibly TRBD1 for D (6 bases). Germline CDR1 and CDR2: LNHNV and YYDKDF (reference sequence). Between the trimmed V and J ends, which lost 5 bases and 4 bases, there was a span of 8 bases. CDR3 length: 12 residues. The CDR3 coding sequence is TGTGCCACCAGCCCAGGGGCCACTGAAGCTTTCTTT. Translation: CATSPGATEAFF.

The sample holds one count of this clone. V is TRBV7-2 and J is TRBJ1-2; weak D call: TRBD1 (6 bases). CDR1 is SGHTA, CDR2 FQGNSA, per germline. Between the trimmed V and J ends, which lost 0 bases and 8 bases, there was a span of 16 bases. The CDR3 spans 15 residues. The CDR3 bases are TGTGCCAGCAGCTTAGCCCCAGGGGCCCAAGGCGGCTACACCTTC. Its protein is CASSLAPGAQGGYTF.